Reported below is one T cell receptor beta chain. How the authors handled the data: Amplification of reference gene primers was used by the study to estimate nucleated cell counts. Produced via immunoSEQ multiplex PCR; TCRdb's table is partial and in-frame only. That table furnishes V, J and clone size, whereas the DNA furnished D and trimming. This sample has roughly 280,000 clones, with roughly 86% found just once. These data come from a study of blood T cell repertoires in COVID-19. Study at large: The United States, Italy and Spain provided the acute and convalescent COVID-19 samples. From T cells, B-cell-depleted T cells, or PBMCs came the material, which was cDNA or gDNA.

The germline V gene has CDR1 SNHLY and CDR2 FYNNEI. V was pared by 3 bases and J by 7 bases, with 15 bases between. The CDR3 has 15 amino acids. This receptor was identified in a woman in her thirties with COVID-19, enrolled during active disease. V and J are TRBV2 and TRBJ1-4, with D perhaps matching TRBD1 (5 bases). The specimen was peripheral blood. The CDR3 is CASSDPGVALEKLFF. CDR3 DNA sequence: TGTGCCAGCAGTGACCCGGGGGTGGCTCTTGAAAAACTGTTTTTT.